These 30 T cell receptor beta chains came from one sample sequenced in a study of TIL therapy for anti-PD-1-resistant metastatic lung cancer. Time point denoted: pre-treatment sample, taken before nivolumab and TIL therapy. Sequencing used immunoSEQ v3. TCRdb's copy holds only in-frame clones and misses some; the assay was immunoSEQ multiplex PCR. This table holds tens of thousands of clones, roughly 85% found once. The sequencing here drew on blood, taken at baseline. The origin of the receptors is a person aged 25 to 85 with non-small cell lung cancer.

This rearrangement joins TRBV5-1 to TRBJ2-1, with D unclear. The germline CDR1 and CDR2 sequences are SGHRS and YFSETQ. The CDR3 has 12 residues. The ends were cut back, 0 bases at V and 9 bases at J, with 7 bases in the middle. This chain's CDR3 is CASSLVGVEQFF. The CDR3 DNA reads TGCGCCAGCAGCTTGGTTGGTGTTGAGCAGTTCTTC.

The rearrangement uses TRBV10-1 and TRBJ2-1, with 11 nucleotides matching TRBD2. This CDR3 region has 12 residues. Germline CDR1 reads WNHNN; CDR2 reads SYGVQD (reference sequence). Losses at the gene ends were 6 bases for V and 9 bases for J; bases not matched to a gene: 1. CDR3 bases: TGCGCCAGCAGAGGACTAGCGGGTGAGCAGTTCTTC. Translated, it gives CASRGLAGEQFF.

The V gene is TRBV19, the J gene TRBJ2-3; D might be TRBD1 or TRBD2, each matching 5 bases. V lost 6 bases and J 5 bases, leaving 18 bases between the germline ends. Germline assignment: CDR1 LNHDA and CDR2 SQIVND (reference sequence). CDR3 length: 15 residues. Here the CDR3 DNA reads TGTGCCAGTAGCCCTACGGGGCTTACGGTAGATACGCAGTATTTT. It encodes CASSPTGLTVDTQYF.

In regard to this clone: At one of its ends the junction is not consistent with the germline gene, which may arise from a read error. J is TRBJ2-3 and V is TRBV7-7; a weak D match, TRBD2 (5 bases). The CDR3 runs to 17 residues. Germline values: CDR1 SSHAT, CDR2 FNYEAQ (reference sequence). The CDR3 here is CASSFRSGVTSTDTQYF. CDR3 DNA sequence: TGTGCTAGCAGCTTTAGGAGCGGAGTTACTAGCACAGATACGCAGTATTTT. The full variable domain, completed using reference TRBV7-7 and TRBJ2-3, is GAGVSQSPRYKVTKRGQDVTLRCDPISSHATLYWYQQALGQGPEFLTYFNYEAQPDKSGLPSDRFSAERPEGSISTLTIQRTEQRDSAMYRCASSFRSGVTSTDTQYFGPGTRLTVL.

The gene calls are TRBV13 and TRBJ1-2; no definite D call. This CDR3 spans 12 amino acids. Germline V lookup: CDR1 PRHDT, CDR2 FYEKMQ (reference sequence). Trimming took off 1 base at V and 6 bases at J, with 6 bases between the two ends. The CDR3: CASSLEVDGYTF. CDR3 sequence (DNA): TGTGCCAGCAGCTTAGAGGTCGATGGCTACACCTTC.

This clone has only a few counts. The V call is TRBV7-9, the J call TRBJ1-4; 9 bases align to TRBD1. Trimming at V came to 5 bases and at J to 4 bases, leaving 5 bases not matched to a gene. This CDR3 region has 15 residues. Per germline, CDR1 SEHNR and CDR2 FQNEAQ (reference sequence). Here the CDR3 reads CASSRRQGDNEKLFF. In DNA, the CDR3 is TGTGCCAGCAGCCGAAGACAGGGGGATAATGAAAAACTGTTTTTT.

The chain couples TRBV19 to TRBJ2-2, with TRBD2 identical over 16 bases. The CDR3 loop spans 18 amino acids. Looked up from germline, CDR1 is LNHDA and CDR2 is SQIVND (reference sequence). After removal of 9 bases from V and 5 bases from J, the junction contained 12 bases not matched to a gene. The CDR3 loop reads CASTLGLAGGRRTGELFF. DNA of the CDR3: TGTGCCAGCACCTTGGGACTAGCGGGAGGGAGGCGGACCGGGGAGCTGTTTTTT.

The CDR3 loop reads CAWSVGVSNQPQHF. CDR3 nucleotides: TGTGCCTGGAGTGTCGGCGTCTCGAATCAGCCCCAGCATTTT. The genes are TRBV30 and TRBJ1-5, with no clear D. Between the trimmed V and J ends, which lost 0 bases and 4 bases, there was a span of 10 bases. Germline assignment: CDR1 GTSNPN and CDR2 SVGIG (reference sequence). The CDR3 sequence is 14 residues long.

This clone is a singleton in its sample. The V and J genes are TRBV11-3 and TRBJ2-1; 10 bases align to TRBD2. CDR1 and CDR2 from the germline V gene are SGHNT and YENEEA. This CDR3 is 15 amino acids long. With V trimmed by 1 base and J by 5 bases, 2 bases remained unmatched. CDR3 residues: CASSLGLAGDNEQFF. CDR3 sequence (DNA): TGTGCCAGCAGCTTAGGGCTAGCGGGAGACAATGAGCAGTTCTTC.

This chain uses TRBV5-4 with TRBJ1-2; D gene unclear. CDR3 length equals 14 residues. V was clipped by 0 bases and J by 2 bases, with 8 bases between them. The germline V gene encodes CDR1 SGHNT and CDR2 YYREEE (reference sequence). The CDR3 protein is CASSLEGYNYGYTF. The CDR3 DNA reads as TGTGCCAGCAGCTTGGAAGGGTACAACTATGGCTACACCTTC.

The gene calls are TRBV11-2 and TRBJ1-1, with 7 bases matching TRBD1. The CDR3 length is 15 residues. V was pared by 6 bases and J by 4 bases, with 11 bases of the junction left unmatched. Germline V gene lookup returns CDR1 SGHAT and CDR2 FQNNGV. CDR3 nucleotide sequence: TGTGCCAGCAGTTCCAACAGGGGTGGTGGCACTGAAGCTTTCTTT. Protein product: CASSSNRGGGTEAFF.

This chain joins TRBV20-1 and TRBJ2-7; TRBD2 matches at 12 bases. Per the germline V gene, CDR1 is DFQATT and CDR2 is SNEGSKA (reference sequence). V lost 3 bases to trimming and J lost 2 bases; unmatched junction nucleotides: 5. This CDR3 is 15 amino acids long. CDR3 sequence: CSASLAGGFTYEQYF. The DNA for the CDR3 is TGCAGTGCTAGTCTAGCGGGAGGGTTTACCTACGAGCAGTACTTC.

The sample holds a few counts of this clone. The rearrangement links TRBV3-1 (or the pseudogene TRBV3-2) to TRBJ1-6; the D gene is possibly TRBD1 (5 bases). The CDR3 runs to 14 residues. CDR1 is LGHDT, CDR2 YNNKEL, per germline (reference sequence). V lost 4 bases, J lost 15 bases, and 19 bases lay in between. DNA of the CDR3: TGTGCCAGCAGCCCCCGGGACGGCTTGCGTAACCTCCACTTT. It yields the protein CASSPRDGLRNLHF.

The rearrangement uses TRBV7-2 and TRBJ2-3; perhaps TRBD2 as D (5 bases). The germline V gene encodes CDR1 SGHTA and CDR2 FQGNSA. Trimming cost V 3 bases and J 2 bases, with 9 bases left between them. The CDR3 sequence is 14 residues long. The CDR3 is CASSLRLATDTQYF. The CDR3 coding sequence is TGTGCCAGCAGCTTGCGGCTAGCCACAGATACGCAGTATTTT.

This sequence joins TRBV28 and TRBJ2-5; 7 bases fit TRBD1. The junction had 3 bases not matched to a gene; V was cut back by 3 bases and J by 5 bases. The CDR3 sequence is 13 residues long. Per the germline V gene, CDR1 is MDHEN and CDR2 is SYDVKM. The CDR3 loop is CASSLTGTETQYF. CDR3 in DNA: TGTGCCAGCAGTTTGACAGGGACGGAGACCCAGTACTTC.

The chain uses TRBV12-3 or TRBV12-4 and TRBJ2-7; a possible D gene is TRBD1 (5 bases). The CDR3 covers 12 residues. V shed 7 bases and J shed 4 bases, with 11 bases lying between them. The CDR3 nucleotides read TGTGCCAGCACTTTGCAGGGATACGAGCAGTACTTC. This encodes CASTLQGYEQYF.

The chain joins TRBV18 to TRBJ2-3; TRBD1 or TRBD2 may be the D gene (5 bases each). This CDR3 is built from 15 residues. V was clipped by 1 base and J by 2 bases, with 10 bases between them. Germline CDR1 and CDR2: KGHSH and LQKENI. CDR3 nucleotide sequence: TGTGCCAGCTCACCACGGACCGGGACCACAGATACGCAGTATTTT. It yields the protein CASSPRTGTTDTQYF.

This sequence joins TRBV18 and TRBJ2-7; D is possibly TRBD1 (5 bases). CDR1 is KGHSH, CDR2 LQKENI, per germline. The V end was cut by 3 bases, the J end by 2 bases, with 11 bases between. The CDR3 consists of 14 residues. In DNA, the CDR3 is TGTGCCAGCTCACCGCAGACAGCTACCTACGAGCAGTACTTC. Residues: CASSPQTATYEQYF.

The chain recombines TRBV6-5 with TRBJ1-1, with D perhaps TRBD1 (5 bases). Trimming removed 0 bases from V and 0 bases from J, with 11 bases in between. CDR3 size: 16 residues. Germline loops: CDR1 MNHEY, CDR2 SVGAGI. CDR3 in amino acids: CASSYSIGEMNTEAFF. In DNA, the CDR3 is TGTGCCAGCAGTTACTCGATAGGGGAAATGAACACTGAAGCTTTCTTT.

This sequence joins TRBV6-5 and TRBJ2-1; TRBD1 matches 8 bases. Trimming removed 4 bases from V and 6 bases from J; junction bases left unmatched: 2. The CDR3 totals 13 residues. Germline CDR1 MNHEY, CDR2 SVGAGI. CDR3 sequence (DNA): TGTGCCAGCAGTTCCACAGGGGGCAATGAGCAGTTCTTC. Residues: CASSSTGGNEQFF.

The chain joins TRBV9 to TRBJ2-2; perhaps TRBD2 as D (6 bases). The CDR3 covers 15 residues. Deletions cut 4 bases from V and 7 bases from J, with 17 bases between. CDR1 is SGDLS and CDR2 is YYNGEE in the germline V gene. The CDR3 DNA follows: TGTGCCAGCAGCCCCTCTGGCGGGATGGGCGGGGAGCTGTTTTTT. Protein product: CASSPSGGMGGELFF. The entire variable domain, with the rest obtained from reference TRBV9 and TRBJ2-2, is as follows: DSGVTQTPKHLITATGQRVTLRCSPRSGDLSVYWYQQSLDQGLQFLIQYYNGEERAKGNILERFSAQQFPDLHSELNLSSLELGDSALYFCASSPSGGMGGELFFGEGSRLTVL.

The chain uses TRBV7-2 and TRBJ2-1; 14 nucleotides align to TRBD2. The CDR3 length is 18 residues. V dropped 2 bases and J dropped 7; count of bases not matched to a gene: 10. The germline CDR1 and CDR2 sequences are SGHTA and FQGNSA. The CDR3 loop is CASSLRSTGTSGSNEQFF. The CDR3 DNA follows: TGTGCCAGCAGCTTACGGTCTACCGGGACTAGCGGGAGTAATGAGCAGTTCTTC.

This sequence joins TRBV10-2 and TRBJ2-7; 7 bases align to TRBD2. Per the germline V gene, CDR1 is WSHSY and CDR2 is SAAADI. The CDR3 is 13 amino acids. Trimming removed 7 bases from V and 4 bases from J; junction bases left unmatched: 7. The CDR3 sequence: CASKAGVGYEQYF. The CDR3 DNA is TGCGCCAGCAAGGCGGGGGTCGGGTACGAGCAGTACTTC.

This chain connects TRBV19 to TRBJ1-5, with D maybe TRBD1 (6 bases). Germline assignment: CDR1 LNHDA and CDR2 SQIVND (reference sequence). The CDR3 runs to 14 residues. Trimming pared 5 bases from V and 0 bases from J, leaving 8 bases between. The CDR3 spells CASSVTGSNQPQHF. CDR3 nucleotides: TGTGCCAGTAGTGTGACAGGTAGCAATCAGCCCCAGCATTTT.

The genes are TRBV9 and TRBJ2-7; D could derive from TRBD1 or TRBD2 (6 bases each). In germline, CDR1 is SGDLS, CDR2 YYNGEE. The CDR3 is 15 amino acids. Trimming removed 7 bases from V and 5 bases from J, with 22 bases in between. The CDR3 protein is CASPTGGEFLDEQYF. The CDR3 DNA reads TGTGCCAGCCCGACAGGAGGGGAGTTCTTGGACGAGCAGTACTTC.

The V gene is TRBV6-6, the J gene TRBJ2-2; tentatively, D is TRBD2 (5 bases). V was clipped by 4 bases and J by 5 bases, with 8 bases between them. Germline V lookup: CDR1 MNHNY, CDR2 SVGAGI (reference sequence). This CDR3 is 13 amino acids long. This CDR3 is CASSSRETGELFF. The CDR3 bases are TGTGCCAGCAGTTCTAGGGAGACCGGGGAGCTGTTTTTT.

The chain couples TRBV2 to TRBJ2-1; no clear D gene. The V end was cut by 10 bases, the J end by 14 bases, with 24 bases between. CDR1 and CDR2 (germline): SNHLY, FYNNEI. CDR3 length equals 13 residues. The CDR3 sequence is CATQFDARRKKFF. CDR3 DNA: TGTGCCACCCAATTCGACGCCCGGCGGAAAAAGTTCTTC. Supplemented by reference TRBV2 and TRBJ2-1, the full variable domain reads EPEVTQTPSHQVTQMGQEVILRCVPISNHLYFYWYRQILGQKVEFLVSFYNNEISEKSEIFDDQFSVERPDGSNFTLKIRSTKLEDSAMYFCATQFDARRKKFFGPGTRLTVL.

The CDR3 loop is CASSQLGAGPGNEQFF. The CDR3 DNA reads TGTGCCAGCAGCCAATTGGGGGCCGGCCCCGGCAATGAGCAGTTCTTC. V and J are TRBV7-9 and TRBJ2-1, with D tentatively TRBD1 (6 bases). Trimming shortened V by 5 bases and J by 6 bases, and 20 bases separated the two germline ends. CDR3 length: 16 amino acids. Germline V gene sequence: CDR1 SEHNR, CDR2 FQNEAQ (reference sequence).

The chain uses TRBV18 and TRBJ1-5; TRBD1 is a possible D gene (5 bases). The germline V and J ends were trimmed by 0 bases and 9 bases, with 21 bases remaining between them. The CDR3 loop spans 17 amino acids. In germline, CDR1 is KGHSH, CDR2 LQKENI. DNA of the CDR3: TGTGCCAGCTCACCACCGGCGCAGACAAGAAAGGGGTCGCCCCAGCATTTT. This translates into CASSPPAQTRKGSPQHF.

This chain connects TRBV19 to TRBJ2-2; maybe TRBD2 (6 bases). Deletions cut 1 base from V and 4 bases from J, with 10 bases between. This CDR3 has 15 amino acids. Germline V lookup: CDR1 LNHDA, CDR2 SQIVND (reference sequence). CDR3 sequence: CASSIGGTFTGELFF. The CDR3 nucleotides read TGTGCCAGTAGTATAGGGGGGACTTTCACCGGGGAGCTGTTTTTT.